The 21 T cell receptor beta chains listed next were all sequenced from one sample in a study of T-cell memory formation after mild COVID-19. TCRdb redid the calling of the 5' RACE reads with MiXCR, one entry per CDR3 protein. The sample shows 200,000 to 300,000 distinct CDR3 sequences, more than 8% of them seen only once. The sample comprised PBMCs or a T cell subset sorted from them (not recorded which). The receptor source for this set is a man between 18 and 35 years old who had mild COVID-19 (a few samples of this study predate the infection). Cell type and time point are not known.

This clonotype appeared a few times. The genes are TRBV15 and TRBJ1-3; no firm D call. V gave up 1 base and J gave up 2 bases, with 9 bases separating them. The CDR3 contains 15 residues. CDR1 and CDR2 (germline): LNHNV, YYDKDF (reference sequence). The CDR3 protein is CATSRAAAAGNTIYF. In DNA form, the CDR3 reads TGTGCCACCAGCAGAGCCGCGGCAGCTGGAAACACCATATATTTT.

This chain connects TRBV5-1 to TRBJ1-3; D remains ambiguous. V lost 1 base and J lost 1, with 9 bases in between. This CDR3 contains 15 residues. Germline V gives CDR1 SGHRS, CDR2 YFSETQ. The CDR3 region is CASSLLAGSGNTIYF. Written as DNA, the CDR3 is TGCGCCAGCAGCTTGTTGGCGGGTTCTGGAAACACCATATATTTT.

The chain uses TRBV18 and TRBJ2-2, with D uncertain. This CDR3 comprises 14 residues. The V and J ends lost 3 bases and 4 bases respectively, with 9 bases between them. The germline gives CDR1 KGHSH, CDR2 LQKENI. This CDR3 reads CASSPWITTGELFF. DNA for the CDR3: TGTGCCAGCTCACCGTGGATCACCACCGGGGAGCTGTTTTTT.

The rearrangement links TRBV5-5 to TRBJ2-7; weak D call: TRBD1 (6 bases). CDR1 is SGHKS and CDR2 is YYEKEE in the germline V gene (reference sequence). This CDR3 region has 13 residues. V lost 4 bases to trimming and J lost 1 base, with 9 bases between them. The DNA of the CDR3 is TGTGCCAGCAGCCAAGGACAGTCCTACGAGCAGTACGTC. Translating it yields CASSQGQSYEQYV.

J is TRBJ2-1 and V is TRBV2; D is perhaps TRBD1 (5 bases). The CDR3 spans 13 residues. Germline lookup yields CDR1 SNHLY and CDR2 FYNNEI. V was cut by 4 bases and J by 6 bases, with 10 bases left in between. CDR3 loop: CASSAGQGNEQFF. In nucleotides, the CDR3 is TGTGCCAGCAGTGCAGGGCAGGGCAATGAGCAGTTCTTC.

A few counts support this clonotype. V usage is TRBV29-1 and J usage is TRBJ2-5, with D unclear. CDR3 length: 12 amino acids. Germline CDR1 reads SQVTM; CDR2 reads ANQGSEA. Deletions cut 6 bases from V and 3 bases from J, with 11 bases between. Here the CDR3 DNA reads TGCAGCGTAAGCGATGATAAAGAGACCCAGTACTTC. Translating gives CSVSDDKETQYF.

The rearrangement joins TRBV11-3 to TRBJ2-1, with 12 bases aligning to TRBD2. The V and J ends lost 5 bases and 10 bases, in that order; junction bases with no gene match: 6. This CDR3 spans 14 amino acids. Germline V gene lookup returns CDR1 SGHNT and CDR2 YENEEA. The DNA for the CDR3 is TGTGCCAGCAGCCCGACTAGCGGGGGAAGGGAGCAGTTCTTC. This codes for CASSPTSGGREQFF.

The genes are TRBV14 and TRBJ1-1; perhaps TRBD1 as D (5 bases). The CDR3 consists of 14 residues. The V end lost 5 bases, the J end lost 1 base, and 11 bases lay between the germline ends. CDR1 SGHDN and CDR2 FVKESK come from the germline V gene. Here the CDR3 DNA reads TGTGCCAGCAGCGAAGGGGTTGGGAACACTGAAGCTTTCTTT. Amino acid sequence: CASSEGVGNTEAFF.

This clonotype was counted only a few times. The CDR3 bases are TGCAGTGCTTGGACTAGCGGGGGGTACCAAGAGACCCAGTACTTC. Translation gives CSAWTSGGYQETQYF. The gene calls are TRBV20-1 and TRBJ2-5; 14 positions match TRBD2. The germline gives CDR1 DFQATT, CDR2 SNEGSKA (reference sequence). J lost 0 bases, V lost 5 bases, and 2 bases had no gene match. The CDR3 has 15 amino acids.

This clonotype has at least ten counts. The chain employs TRBV7-3 and TRBJ2-1; no reliable D call. This CDR3 region has 13 residues. Germline CDR1 reads SGHTA; CDR2 reads FQGTGA. V was pared by 8 bases and J by 7 bases, with 15 bases between. The CDR3 loop reads CASQSPDTNEQFF. Here the CDR3 DNA reads TGTGCCAGCCAATCCCCGGATACTAATGAGCAGTTCTTC.

The chain carries TRBV7-9 and TRBJ2-5; weak D call: TRBD2 (7 bases). V lost 3 bases and J 5 bases, leaving 22 bases between the germline ends. Germline V gives CDR1 SEHNR, CDR2 FQNEAQ (reference sequence). The CDR3 extends over 17 amino acids. This chain's CDR3 is CASSLSGGGQLGETQYF. CDR3 nucleotide sequence: TGTGCCAGCAGCTTGAGCGGCGGGGGCCAGCTCGGGGAGACCCAGTACTTC.

V is TRBV6-5 and J is TRBJ1-2, with TRBD1 identical over 7 bases. Per germline, CDR1 MNHEY and CDR2 SVGAGI. Trimming removed 4 bases from V and 13 bases from J; junction bases left unmatched: 9. The CDR3 contains 12 residues. The CDR3, as DNA: TGTGCCAGCAGTTTGTGGACAGGACCTCTCACCTTC. Its translation: CASSLWTGPLTF.

This clonotype was seen only a few times. The V call is TRBV20-1, the J call TRBJ2-1; unclear D gene. Trimming stripped 6 bases from V and 9 bases from J, with 15 bases between. Germline CDR1 DFQATT, CDR2 SNEGSKA (reference sequence). CDR3 length equals 12 residues. The CDR3 spells CSADTGPPEQFF. The CDR3 DNA follows: TGCAGTGCCGACACTGGCCCCCCTGAGCAGTTCTTC.

There are many counts of this clonotype. The genes are TRBV12-3 or TRBV12-4 and TRBJ1-4, with 8 bases lining up with TRBD1. The CDR3 extends over 14 amino acids. The junction had 9 bases not matched to a gene; V was cut back by 7 bases and J by 8 bases. The CDR3, as DNA: TGTGCCAGCACCGTAGGACAGGGCGGAGAAAAACTGTTTTTT. It specifies CASTVGQGGEKLFF.

Many counts were recorded for this clonotype. The V and J genes are TRBV12-3 or TRBV12-4 and TRBJ1-2; D might be TRBD1 (6 bases). This CDR3 comprises 14 residues. V was clipped by 5 bases and J by 8 bases, with 18 bases between them. CDR3 amino acids: CASSPGGSGGGYTF. In DNA, the CDR3 is TGTGCCAGCAGTCCGGGGGGTTCCGGGGGCGGCTACACCTTC.

This clonotype was picked up a small number of times. The chain carries TRBV20-1 and TRBJ1-5; no clear D. The V gene's germline CDR1 is DFQATT and CDR2 SNEGSKA (reference sequence). The germline V and J ends were trimmed by 3 bases and 5 bases, with 14 bases remaining between them. The CDR3 is made up of 14 amino acids. This CDR3 reads CSASNQEAYQPQHF. CDR3 coding DNA: TGCAGTGCTAGCAACCAGGAGGCGTATCAGCCCCAGCATTTT.

The genes are TRBV3-1 and TRBJ1-5; no definite D call. This CDR3 spans 15 amino acids. Trimming cost V 1 base and J 6 bases, with 13 bases left between them. Looked up from germline, CDR1 is LGHDT and CDR2 is YNNKEL (reference sequence). Here the CDR3 reads CASSQGVGSPQPQHF. The CDR3 DNA sequence: TGTGCCAGCAGCCAAGGGGTTGGTAGTCCTCAGCCCCAGCATTTT.

The chain employs TRBV6-5 and TRBJ2-7, with TRBD2 identical over 9 bases. Germline V gives CDR1 MNHEY, CDR2 SVGAGI. This CDR3 spans 15 amino acids. V trimming: 2 bases; J trimming: 3 bases; junction bases outside the gene matches: 5. The DNA of the CDR3 is TGTGCCAGCAGTTACAAGCCTAGCGGGGACTACGAGCAGTACGTC. Residues: CASSYKPSGDYEQYV.

V is TRBV6-6 and J is TRBJ2-2; D perhaps matches TRBD2 (6 bases). The germline V gene encodes CDR1 MNHNY and CDR2 SVGAGI (reference sequence). The CDR3 is 16 amino acids. V was clipped by 6 bases and J by 4 bases, with 18 bases between them. The CDR3 here is CASSRETDRGTGELFF. CDR3 bases: TGTGCCAGCAGCCGGGAGACAGACCGGGGCACCGGGGAGCTGTTTTTT.

This clonotype has a count of ten or more. This chain uses TRBV7-2 with TRBJ2-3, with D perhaps TRBD2 (5 bases). Looked up from germline, CDR1 is SGHTA and CDR2 is FQGNSA. Trimming left V 9 bases short and J 3 bases short, with 13 bases between. CDR3 length equals 13 residues. The CDR3 DNA follows: TGTGCCAGTCGGAATCGGGGAACAGATACGCAGTATTTT. This sequence encodes CASRNRGTDTQYF.

This chain links TRBV20-1 with TRBJ2-1; D might be TRBD2 (7 bases). V was cut by 3 bases and J by 9 bases, with 15 bases left in between. This CDR3 spans 13 amino acids. From germline, CDR1 is DFQATT and CDR2 SNEGSKA (reference sequence). The CDR3 reads CSARSSGGLEQFF. CDR3 DNA: TGCAGTGCTAGGTCTTCCGGGGGGCTTGAGCAGTTCTTC.